The sequence of this T cell receptor beta chain was determined in a study of CD8 T cells in ankylosing spondylitis. About this clonotype itself: Antigen: not known.

Molecular-barcoded quantitative 5'-RACE produced these TCR beta libraries. TCRdb called the 5' RACE reads again in MiXCR, with one record for every CDR3 protein. The table has about 300,000 distinct CDR3 sequences, 20% to 25% seen once; the top ten hold about 3.7%. This CDR3 has 14 residues. Germline V gives CDR1 SGHTA, CDR2 FQGNSA. The V end lost 3 bases, the J end lost 3 bases, and 8 bases lay between the germline ends. Regarding the study as a whole: The study looked at matched synovial fluid samples from ankylosing spondylitis patients. Disease-linked clones were reported to be significantly enriched there.

The receptor was isolated from a female donor with ankylosing spondylitis or in good health (not recorded which). Material for sequencing was blood, either unsorted or a sorted T cell fraction (not recorded which). The rearrangement joins TRBV7-2 to TRBJ2-2; D gene ambiguous. The DNA of the CDR3 is TGTGCCAGCAGCTTCCGGGCGGACACCGGGGAGCTGTTTTTT. Amino acids: CASSFRADTGELFF.